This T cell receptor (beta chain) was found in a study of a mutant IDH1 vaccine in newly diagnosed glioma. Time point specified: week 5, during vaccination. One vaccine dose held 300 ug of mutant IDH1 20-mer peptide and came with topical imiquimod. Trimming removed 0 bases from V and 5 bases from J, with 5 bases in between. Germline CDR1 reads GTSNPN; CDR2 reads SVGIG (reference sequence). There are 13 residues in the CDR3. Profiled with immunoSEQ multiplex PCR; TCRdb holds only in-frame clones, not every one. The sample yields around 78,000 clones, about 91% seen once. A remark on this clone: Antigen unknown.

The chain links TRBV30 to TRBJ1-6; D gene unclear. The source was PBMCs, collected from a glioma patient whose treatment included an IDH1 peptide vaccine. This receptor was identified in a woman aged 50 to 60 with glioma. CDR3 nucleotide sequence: TGTGCCTGGAGTGTAGTCCATAATTCACCCCTCCACTTT. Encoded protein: CAWSVVHNSPLHF.